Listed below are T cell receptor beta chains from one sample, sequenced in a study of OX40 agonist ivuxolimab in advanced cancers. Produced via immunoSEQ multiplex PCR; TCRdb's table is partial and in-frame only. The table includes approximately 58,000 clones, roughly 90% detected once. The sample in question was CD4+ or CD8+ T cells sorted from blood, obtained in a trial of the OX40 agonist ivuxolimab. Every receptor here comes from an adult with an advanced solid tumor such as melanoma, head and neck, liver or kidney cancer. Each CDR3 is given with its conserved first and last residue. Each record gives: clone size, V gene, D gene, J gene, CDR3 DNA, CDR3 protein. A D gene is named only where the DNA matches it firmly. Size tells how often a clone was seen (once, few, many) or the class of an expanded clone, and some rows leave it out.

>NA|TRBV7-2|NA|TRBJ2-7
TGTGCCAGCAGCTTAGCGGGGAACTCCTACGAGCAGTACTTC
CASSLAGNSYEQYF
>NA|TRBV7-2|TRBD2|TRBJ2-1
TGTGCCAGCAGCCTTGGACTAGCGGGAGGCGGCAATGAGCAGTTCTTC
CASSLGLAGGGNEQFF
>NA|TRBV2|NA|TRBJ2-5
TGTGCCAGCATTAGTGAGGTTCGGCGGTCTCAGACCCAGTACTTC
CASISEVRRSQTQYF
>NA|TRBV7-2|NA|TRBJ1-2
TGTGCCAGCAGCTTAACCGGTCGGGAATTAAACTATGGCTACACCTTC
CASSLTGRELNYGYTF
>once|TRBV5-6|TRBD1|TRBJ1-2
TGTGCCAGCAGCTTGGGGGGACAGGGTATCTATGGCTACACCTTC
CASSLGGQGIYGYTF
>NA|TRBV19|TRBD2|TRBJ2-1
TGTGCCAGTAAGGGTAGCGGGACCTCCTACAATGAGCAGTTCTTC
CASKGSGTSYNEQFF
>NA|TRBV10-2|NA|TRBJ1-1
TGCGCCAGCAGTGAGTCGTCAGGCATGAACACTGAAGCTTTCTTT
CASSESSGMNTEAFF
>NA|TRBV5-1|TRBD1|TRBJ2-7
TGCGCCAGCAGCTTCTCACAGGGGGGCTACGAGCAGTACTTC
CASSFSQGGYEQYF
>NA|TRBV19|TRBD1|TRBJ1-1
TGTGCCAGTAACTCAGGGGGCACTGAAGCTTTCTTT
CASNSGGTEAFF
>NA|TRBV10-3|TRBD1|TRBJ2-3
TGTGCCATCAGTGAGCCCGGGACAGGAAGCACAGATACGCAGTATTTT
CAISEPGTGSTDTQYF
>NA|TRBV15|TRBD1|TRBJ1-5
TGTGCCACCAGCAGACGGACAGGGACGACTCAGCCCCAGCATTTT
CATSRRTGTTQPQHF
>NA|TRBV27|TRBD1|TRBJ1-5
TGTGCCAGCAGAGGACAGGGCTCCCCCAATAGCAATCAGCCCCAGCATTTT
CASRGQGSPNSNQPQHF
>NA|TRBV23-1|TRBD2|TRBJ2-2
TGCGCCAGCAGTCAATCCCGGACTAGCGGGTTAACCGGGGAGCTGTTTTTT
CASSQSRTSGLTGELFF
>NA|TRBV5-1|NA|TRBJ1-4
TGCGCCAGCAGCTTGGTACAGGGAGCAACTAATGAAAAACTGTTTTTT
CASSLVQGATNEKLFF
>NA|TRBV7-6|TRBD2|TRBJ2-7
TGTGCCAGCAGCGCCTGGACTAGCGGGGCCTACGAGCAGTACTTC
CASSAWTSGAYEQYF
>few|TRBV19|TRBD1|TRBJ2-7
TGTGCCAGTAGTCCCGGGACAGGGTCCTACGAGCAGTACTTC
CASSPGTGSYEQYF
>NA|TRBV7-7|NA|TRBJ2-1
TGTGCCAGCAGCTTAGGGCCAGGGCAAAACAATGAGCAGTTCTTC
CASSLGPGQNNEQFF
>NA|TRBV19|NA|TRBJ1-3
TGTGCCAGTAGTCTCCGCCCGGGACAATCTGGAACCACCATATATTTT
CASSLRPGQSGTTIYF
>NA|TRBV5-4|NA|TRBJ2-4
TGTGCCAGCAGCTTGCCGTCTGGGGGTCCCAAAAACATTCAGTACTTC
CASSLPSGGPKNIQYF
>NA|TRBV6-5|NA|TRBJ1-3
TGTGCCAGCAGTTTCACCCAGAGCAACTCTGGAAACACCATATATTTT
CASSFTQSNSGNTIYF
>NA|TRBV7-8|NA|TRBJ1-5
TGTGCCAGCAGCTTAGCCTCGGGGGCCTGGGTCAATCAGCCCCAGCATTTT
CASSLASGAWVNQPQHF
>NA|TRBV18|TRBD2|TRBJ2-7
TGTGCCAGCTCACCACGCGGAACTACTAGCGCCGAGCAGTACTTC
CASSPRGTTSAEQYF